Described below is a single T cell receptor (beta chain) sequence and its context. In its sample, this clonotype was seen many times. Its specific antigen is unknown. The record has no base qualities; no much larger clone is one base away. This record comes from a study of T cell repertoires in cytomegalovirus infection (dated by TCRdb to about 2019). General notes on the study: The HLA type of each donor mattered for the analysis, because public TCR beta signatures pointed to carriage of CMV infection along with the matching HLA type.

The junction carries 20 bases between V and J, which are trimmed by 7 bases and 4 bases respectively. The CDR3 runs 17 residues from the cysteine to the phenylalanine. Left in the record is the CDR3 DNA by itself, 51 bases read in frame from the first base. CDR1 LGHDT and CDR2 YNNKEL are derived from the germline V gene (reference sequence). These reads were obtained on an Illumina HiSeq 1500. TCRdb cleaned the public reads at Q25 with fastp, built clones with MiXCR and kept in-frame beta chains. Every entry covers one CDR3 protein and lists the most common genes and DNA from its rows. The sample includes around 260,000 distinct CDR3 sequences, with over 20% observed a single time. The top ten clones comprise about 14% of the sample. General findings and caveats noted by the study authors: The ex vivo response was dominated by HLA-C-restricted CMV-specific TCR beta clonotypes, which also provided the single most frequent clonotype in two of eight donors. In both this cohort and an independent approximately 350-donor cohort, the cumulative frequency of public TCR beta family members distinguished carriers of CMV infection plus the relevant HLA type.

This receptor was identified in a human donor in good health (CMV status not recorded). Some clones in this sample may be carry-over from other donors' samples. Rearrangement joined TRBV3-1 to TRBJ2-6, with the D gene tentatively TRBD1 or TRBD2, based on 5 matching bases in each. Sequencing was performed on PBMCs. The CDR3 has the sequence CASTPRGRPRGANVLTF. In nucleotides, the sequence is TGTGCCAGCACCCCTCGGGGACGGCCTCGCGGGGCCAACGTCCTGACTTTC.